Listed below are T cell receptor beta chains from one sample, sequenced in a study of breast tumors, draining lymph nodes, adjacent tissues. In TCRdb, the multiplex PCR reads were re-called with MiXCR into one record per CDR3 protein. The data hold some 150,000 distinct CDR3 sequences, with around 20% observed a single time. Input material: axillary lymph node tissue. The source of these receptors is a female donor with breast cancer. Some clones in this sample may be carry-over from other donors' samples. The CDR3 runs from the conserved cysteine through the conserved F or W. A D gene is named only where the DNA matches it firmly. Expanded clones get a size class; other rows say once, few or many, or leave the size out.

J: TRBJ1-6; D: NA; size: many; V: TRBV6-1; DNA: TGTGCCAGCAGTCACTCAGGGGACAATTCACCCCTCCACTTT; CDR3: CASSHSGDNSPLHF
J: TRBJ2-2; D: NA; size: few; V: TRBV6-2/TRBV6-3; DNA: TGTGCCAGCAGCCTACCCGCGGGAAGGGGGACCGGGGAGCTGTTTTTT; CDR3: CASSLPAGRGTGELFF
J: TRBJ2-5; D: NA; size: NA; V: TRBV28; DNA: TGTGCCAGCAGTCCGAGGCAGGGAGGAGGGACCCAGTACTTC; CDR3: CASSPRQGGGTQYF
J: TRBJ2-2; D: TRBD1; size: many; V: TRBV5-5; DNA: TGTGCCAGCAGCTGGGGGACAGGCTTCACCGGGGAGCTGTTTTTT; CDR3: CASSWGTGFTGELFF
J: TRBJ2-7; D: NA; size: many; V: TRBV7-2; DNA: TGTGCCAGCAGCCCACCCTCTACTAGCAGTCCCTACGAGCAGTACTTC; CDR3: CASSPPSTSSPYEQYF
J: TRBJ2-4; D: TRBD2; size: NA; V: TRBV6-5; DNA: TGTGCCAGCGGAGCGGGAGGGCCTTCAAACATTCAGTACTTC; CDR3: CASGAGGPSNIQYF
J: TRBJ2-3; D: TRBD2; size: many; V: TRBV20-1; DNA: TGCAGTGCTAGCGGACTAGCCCCTTATACGCAGTATTTT; CDR3: CSASGLAPYTQYF
J: TRBJ2-1; D: TRBD2; size: many; V: TRBV5-1; DNA: TGCGCCAGCAGCCTGAGGGGAGGGACTAGCGGCTACAATGAGCAGTTCTTC; CDR3: CASSLRGGTSGYNEQFF
J: TRBJ1-2; D: NA; size: many; V: TRBV6-5; DNA: TGTGCCAGCAGTTACGCCAGGGGATCCAACTATGGCTACACCTTC; CDR3: CASSYARGSNYGYTF
J: TRBJ2-7; D: NA; size: NA; V: TRBV15; DNA: TGTGCCACCAGCAGAGTGGGAGGCATCTGCGAGCAGTACTTC; CDR3: CATSRVGGICEQYF
J: TRBJ2-7; D: TRBD2; size: many; V: TRBV20-1; DNA: TGCAGTGCTAGAATGTTGACTAGCGGTCACGAGCAGTACTTC; CDR3: CSARMLTSGHEQYF
J: TRBJ2-5; D: TRBD2; size: many; V: TRBV6-6; DNA: TGTGCCAGCAGTTACTTAGCGGGAGAGGTGACCCAGTACTTC; CDR3: CASSYLAGEVTQYF
J: TRBJ2-5; D: TRBD1; size: many; V: TRBV27; DNA: TGTGCCAGCAGGAGATATGGGACAGATCAAGAGACCCAGTACTTC; CDR3: CASRRYGTDQETQYF
J: TRBJ1-6; D: TRBD1; size: many; V: TRBV20-1; DNA: TGCAGTGCTAGAGATTGGGGACAGGGGAGTTCACCCCTCCACTTT; CDR3: CSARDWGQGSSPLHF
J: TRBJ2-7; D: NA; size: many; V: TRBV30; DNA: TGTGCCTGGAGTGTGGGTTTAGGGACGACCTACGAGCAGTACTTC; CDR3: CAWSVGLGTTYEQYF
J: TRBJ2-7; D: NA; size: NA; V: TRBV18; DNA: TGTGCCAGCACTGGACAGCACCTCTCCTACGAGCAGTACTTC; CDR3: CASTGQHLSYEQYF
J: TRBJ2-1; D: NA; size: many; V: TRBV10-3; DNA: TGTGCCATCAGTGGACTATTGTACAATGAGCAGTTCTTC; CDR3: CAISGLLYNEQFF
J: TRBJ1-5; D: NA; size: many; V: TRBV2; DNA: TGTGCCAGCACGGACCAGGTCCTCCCTAATCAGCCCCAGCATTTT; CDR3: CASTDQVLPNQPQHF
J: TRBJ2-2; D: NA; size: many; V: TRBV7-3; DNA: TGTGCCAGCAGCTTAACACCAGCTCCCGGGGAGCTGTTTTTT; CDR3: CASSLTPAPGELFF
J: TRBJ2-3; D: TRBD2; size: few; V: TRBV18; DNA: TGTGCCAGCTCACGGGGACTAGCGGGCATCACAGATACGCAGTATTTT; CDR3: CASSRGLAGITDTQYF
J: TRBJ2-5; D: NA; size: NA; V: TRBV5-4; DNA: TGTGCCAGCAGCTTTTGGGCTAGTGGAGAGACCCAGCACTTC; CDR3: CASSFWASGETQHF
J: TRBJ2-7; D: TRBD2; size: many; V: TRBV12-3/TRBV12-4; DNA: TGTGCCAGCAGCGGGACTAGCGGAGCCTACGAGCAGTACTTC; CDR3: CASSGTSGAYEQYF
J: TRBJ2-1; D: NA; size: many; V: TRBV7-2; DNA: TGTGCCAGCAGCTTAGATCCTTACAATGAGCAGTTCTTC; CDR3: CASSLDPYNEQFF
J: TRBJ1-4; D: NA; size: many; V: TRBV28; DNA: TGTGCCAGCAAGTTATGGGCGGGGGGGGCTAATGAAAAACTGTTTTTT; CDR3: CASKLWAGGANEKLFF
J: TRBJ2-7; D: TRBD2; size: many; V: TRBV18; DNA: TGTGCCAGCTCACCATCAGCTAGCGGGAGGGGGGAGCAGTACTTC; CDR3: CASSPSASGRGEQYF
J: TRBJ2-7; D: NA; size: many; V: TRBV5-6; DNA: TGTGCCAGCAGCTATGGTGGGAACGAGCAGTACTTC; CDR3: CASSYGGNEQYF
J: TRBJ2-3; D: NA; size: many; V: TRBV30; DNA: TGTGCCTGGAGTTTGCTACCAAGCACAGATACGCAGTATTTT; CDR3: CAWSLLPSTDTQYF
J: TRBJ1-6; D: TRBD1; size: many; V: TRBV7-9; DNA: TGTGCCAGCAGCTTAGAGTCGACAGGGCCTTCACCCCTCCACTTT; CDR3: CASSLESTGPSPLHF
J: TRBJ2-2; D: TRBD1; size: few; V: TRBV4-3; DNA: TGCGCCAGCAGCCACGTCGCGCTAGGACAGGGGGCAATCGGGGAGCTGTTTTTT; CDR3: CASSHVALGQGAIGELFF
J: TRBJ2-5; D: NA; size: many; V: TRBV6-2/TRBV6-3; DNA: TGTGCCAGCAGTTATGGACATGGGGAAGAGACCCAGTACTTC; CDR3: CASSYGHGEETQYF
J: TRBJ1-6; D: TRBD1; size: few; V: TRBV3-1; DNA: TGTGCCAGCAGCCGGTCGGACAGGGGGCTGTTTTCACCCCTCCACTTT; CDR3: CASSRSDRGLFSPLHF
J: TRBJ2-1; D: TRBD2; size: many; V: TRBV5-5; DNA: TGTGCCAGCAGCCCAATCACTACTAGCGGGAGAGGGAATGAGCAGTTCTTC; CDR3: CASSPITTSGRGNEQFF
J: TRBJ2-7; D: NA; size: NA; V: TRBV28; DNA: TGTGCCAGCAGTTTCTTGGGGGGGGCGGGCGAGCAGTACTTC; CDR3: CASSFLGGAGEQYF
J: TRBJ2-7; D: TRBD1; size: NA; V: TRBV30; DNA: TGTGCCTGGAGGGGGGCGGACAGGGAGTCTAGCGAGCAGTACTTC; CDR3: CAWRGADRESSEQYF
J: TRBJ2-7; D: TRBD2; size: many; V: TRBV5-4; DNA: TGTGCCAGCAGCCGGGGGACTAGCGTGTACGAGCAGTACTTC; CDR3: CASSRGTSVYEQYF
J: TRBJ2-7; D: TRBD2; size: many; V: TRBV6-5; DNA: TGTGCCAGCAGTTGGGGACTAGCGGGACTCCTGGACGAGCAGTACTTC; CDR3: CASSWGLAGLLDEQYF
J: TRBJ2-7; D: TRBD2; size: few; V: TRBV28; DNA: TGTGCCAGCAAAACTAGCGGGGCCTCCTACGAGCAGTACTTC; CDR3: CASKTSGASYEQYF
J: TRBJ2-3; D: TRBD2; size: NA; V: TRBV29-1; DNA: TGCAGCGTTAGTAGCGGGAGGACTTTTGATACGCAGTATTTT; CDR3: CSVSSGRTFDTQYF
J: TRBJ2-3; D: TRBD2; size: many; V: TRBV20-1; DNA: TGCAGTGCTAGAGAGTGGGGGACTAGCGGGATACCAGATACGCAGTATTTT; CDR3: CSAREWGTSGIPDTQYF
J: TRBJ2-1; D: NA; size: many; V: TRBV7-9; DNA: TGTGCCAGCAGCTTAATGGGGGCCCTGAATGAGCAGTTCTTC; CDR3: CASSLMGALNEQFF
J: TRBJ2-3; D: NA; size: many; V: TRBV5-6; DNA: TGTGCCAGCAGCTTATACTTCAGCACAGATACGCAGTATTTT; CDR3: CASSLYFSTDTQYF
J: TRBJ2-1; D: NA; size: many; V: TRBV14; DNA: TGTGCCAGCAGCCAAGCCAGAGGGAATAGCAATGAGCAGTTCTTC; CDR3: CASSQARGNSNEQFF
J: TRBJ2-7; D: TRBD2; size: many; V: TRBV5-5; DNA: TGTGCCAGCAGCTTGGCGGGTTGGTTAGGGACTAGCGGGATACGGGGGACCTACGAGCAGTACTTC; CDR3: CASSLAGWLGTSGIRGTYEQYF
J: TRBJ2-1; D: NA; size: few; V: TRBV19; DNA: TGTGCCAGTAGTCCTCTGGCGGCCCCTTACAATGAGCAGTTCTTC; CDR3: CASSPLAAPYNEQFF
J: TRBJ2-1; D: TRBD1; size: many; V: TRBV20-1; DNA: TGCAGTGCTAGAGATCGTTACAGGGGTAATGAGCAGTTCTTC; CDR3: CSARDRYRGNEQFF
J: TRBJ1-5; D: NA; size: many; V: TRBV14; DNA: TGTGCCAGCAGCCAAGATTTAGGTCAGCCCCAGCATTTT; CDR3: CASSQDLGQPQHF
J: TRBJ2-7; D: TRBD2; size: NA; V: TRBV5-6; DNA: TGTGCCAGCAGCTGGCGACTAGCGTACGAGCAGTACTTC; CDR3: CASSWRLAYEQYF
J: TRBJ1-4; D: NA; size: many; V: TRBV2; DNA: TGTGCCAGCAGTGAATCGGGGACGGCGAATGAAAAACTGTTTTTT; CDR3: CASSESGTANEKLFF
J: TRBJ2-1; D: TRBD2; size: many; V: TRBV2; DNA: TGTGCCAGCAGAGGTGGACTAGCGGGAGGGGGTGAGCAGTTCTTC; CDR3: CASRGGLAGGGEQFF
J: TRBJ2-1; D: NA; size: many; V: TRBV27; DNA: TGTGCCAGCAGTTTATCCCCGTGGGTTGAGCAGTTCTTC; CDR3: CASSLSPWVEQFF
J: TRBJ2-1; D: TRBD1; size: many; V: TRBV6-2/TRBV6-3; DNA: TGTGCCAGCAGTTATCTGGGACAGTGGGATGAGCAGTTCTTC; CDR3: CASSYLGQWDEQFF
J: TRBJ2-5; D: TRBD2; size: NA; V: TRBV28; DNA: TGTGCCAGCTACCCGACAGGGAGCGCGGGAGGGCCGGAGACCCAGTACTTC; CDR3: CASYPTGSAGGPETQYF
J: TRBJ2-1; D: TRBD2; size: NA; V: TRBV12-3/TRBV12-4; DNA: TGTGCCAGCAGACGGTCCGGGACTAGCGGGAGGGCCGGCTACAATGAGCAGTTCTTC; CDR3: CASRRSGTSGRAGYNEQFF
J: TRBJ2-5; D: TRBD2; size: many; V: TRBV19; DNA: TGTGCCAGTAGTATTGGACTAGCGCAGGGGACCCAGTACTTC; CDR3: CASSIGLAQGTQYF